Following are 11 T cell receptor beta chains from one sample sequenced in a study of OX40 agonist ivuxolimab in advanced cancers. Libraries were prepared by immunoSEQ multiplex PCR; TCRdb keeps only in-frame clonotypes and omits some of them. The table has under 20,000 clones, 80% to 90% seen once. This material consisted of CD4+ or CD8+ T cells sorted from blood, taken in a trial of the OX40 agonist ivuxolimab. These TCRs come from an adult with an advanced solid tumor such as melanoma, head and neck, liver or kidney cancer.

The chain is built from TRBV27 and TRBJ1-5, with D tentatively TRBD1 (6 bases). The length of the CDR3 is 14 residues. Trimming cost V 4 bases and J 6 bases, with 13 bases left between them. Per germline, CDR1 MNHEY and CDR2 SMNVEV (reference sequence). Written as DNA, the CDR3 is TGTGCCAGCAGTTCCACAGGGCCAGCTCAGCCCCAGCATTTT. Translated: CASSSTGPAQPQHF.

V usage is TRBV6-1 and J usage is TRBJ1-5, with TRBD1 matching over 8 bases. Losses at the gene ends were 8 bases for V and 1 base for J; bases not matched to a gene: 4. The CDR3 loop spans 14 amino acids. Germline V gene lookup returns CDR1 MNHNS and CDR2 SASEGT. The CDR3 region has the DNA TGTGCCAGCGAAACAGGGGGAAGCAATCAGCCCCAGCATTTT. Residues: CASETGGSNQPQHF.

This clone was seen a single time. The chain links TRBV5-4 to TRBJ1-2; perhaps TRBD1 as D (5 bases). The CDR3 runs 17 residues. Trimming took off 3 bases at V and 4 bases at J, with 22 bases between the two ends. Per the germline V gene, CDR1 is SGHNT and CDR2 is YYREEE (reference sequence). The CDR3 sequence: CASSSEGVAGSGYGYTF. The CDR3, as DNA: TGTGCCAGCAGCTCGGAAGGGGTGGCGGGGAGTGGCTATGGCTACACCTTC.

The chain joins TRBV10-2 to TRBJ1-5, with 9 positions matching TRBD1. Germline loops: CDR1 WSHSY, CDR2 SAAADI. The trim removed 5 bases at V and 6 bases at J, leaving 11 bases unmatched. CDR3 length equals 16 residues. The CDR3 coding sequence is TGCGCCAGCAGTACCGGGACAGGGATGTGGAGTCAGCCCCAGCATTTT. Protein sequence: CASSTGTGMWSQPQHF.

This clone has a single count. The V and J genes are TRBV19 and TRBJ2-7, with D possibly TRBD2 on 6 matching bases. V lost 5 bases and J lost 3, with 14 bases in between. The CDR3 is 14 amino acids. Per the germline V gene, CDR1 is LNHDA and CDR2 is SQIVND (reference sequence). The CDR3 loop is CASSVPGLSYEQYF. In DNA form, the CDR3 reads TGTGCCAGTAGTGTTCCGGGACTCAGCTACGAGCAGTACTTC.

As to this clone: A read error may account for a junction end that differs from germline. V and J are TRBV7-7 and TRBJ2-3; 9 bases match TRBD1. Germline CDR1 reads SSHAT; CDR2 reads FNYEAQ (reference sequence). This CDR3 has 15 residues. The CDR3 nucleotides read TGTGCTAGCAGCTTAGGGACAGGGAGCACAGATACGCAGTATTTT. Amino acid sequence: CASSLGTGSTDTQYF. Variable domain in full (rest from reference TRBV7-7 and TRBJ2-3): GAGVSQSPRYKVTKRGQDVTLRCDPISSHATLYWYQQALGQGPEFLTYFNYEAQPDKSGLPSDRFSAERPEGSISTLTIQRTEQRDSAMYRCASSLGTGSTDTQYFGPGTRLTVL.

The V call is TRBV19, the J call TRBJ2-7; TRBD1 matches 7 bases. The CDR3 loop spans 12 amino acids. CDR1 and CDR2 (germline): LNHDA, SQIVND (reference sequence). The V gene end was trimmed by 6 bases and the J gene end by 4 bases; junction bases not matched to a gene: 3. The CDR3 DNA reads TGTGCCAGTAGGGACAGGAATTACGAGCAGTACTTC. Encoded protein: CASRDRNYEQYF.

This clone was counted a few times. This rearrangement joins TRBV29-1 to TRBJ2-1; D remains ambiguous. CDR1 SQVTM and CDR2 ANQGSEA come from the germline V gene. This CDR3 region has 13 residues. The V and J ends lost 8 bases and 6 bases respectively, with 17 bases between them. The CDR3 sequence is CSYQRILSNEQFF. CDR3 coding DNA: TGCAGCTACCAGCGTATACTGAGCAATGAGCAGTTCTTC.

This rearrangement joins TRBV6-5 to TRBJ2-1; 11 bases are a match to TRBD1. Trimming removed 0 bases from V and 9 bases from J; junction bases left unmatched: 7. Germline V gene lookup returns CDR1 MNHEY and CDR2 SVGAGI. This CDR3 spans 16 amino acids. The CDR3 DNA reads as TGTGCCAGCAGTTACTCCACCGGACAGGGGGCGGTTGAGCAGTTCTTC. Translation gives CASSYSTGQGAVEQFF.

The chain couples TRBV7-2 to TRBJ2-1; TRBD2 matches at 7 bases. Trimming at V came to 3 bases and at J to 6 bases, leaving 5 bases not matched to a gene. The CDR3 loop spans 14 amino acids. The germline V gene has CDR1 SGHTA and CDR2 FQGNSA. The CDR3 loop is CASSFWPSGNEQFF. The CDR3 DNA reads TGTGCCAGCAGCTTCTGGCCTAGCGGCAATGAGCAGTTCTTC. Supplemented by reference TRBV7-2 and TRBJ2-1, the full variable domain reads GAGVSQSPSNKVTEKGKDVELRCDPISGHTALYWYRQSLGQGLEFLIYFQGNSAPDKSGLPSDRFSAERTGGSVSTLTIQRTQQEDSAVYLCASSFWPSGNEQFFGPGTRLTVL.

This clone has only a few counts. The V gene is TRBV19, the J gene TRBJ1-1; no clear D. V lost 5 bases, J lost 0 bases, and 10 bases lay in between. This CDR3 has 14 residues. CDR1 and CDR2 (germline): LNHDA, SQIVND (reference sequence). The CDR3, as DNA: TGTGCCAGTAGTTACAGAGGAATGAACACTGAAGCTTTCTTT. Residues: CASSYRGMNTEAFF.